The entry that follows covers one T cell receptor (beta chain) sequence. Its cognate antigen has yet to be identified. Per-base quality was not reported, and no clone a single base away is much larger than it. This sample stems from a study of blood T cell repertoires in COVID-19 (dated by TCRdb to about 2020). About the full investigation: Samples from collaborators originated in the United States, Italy and Spain and spanned both the acute and convalescent phases of COVID-19. Samples came from the ongoing ImmuneRACE study (first 160 participants) plus 1,254 subjects from 6 global collaborators. A freely available public database, intended as a resource for researchers studying the immune response to SARS-CoV-2, is where the repertoires were released. The dataset comprised deeply sampled blood TCRbeta repertoires from subjects exposed to, actively infected with, or recovered from COVID-19. The material from the prospective study consisted of cDNA or gDNA derived from T cells, B-cell-depleted T cells, or PBMCs. A de-identified subject ID, COVID-19 status, age in years and sex were almost always included in the sample metadata. Where HLA class I and class II types were available, the types were taken from metadata supplied by the sample provider, not from assay-based typing. Results the study describes overall, beyond this receptor: How much clinical and demographic metadata was included differed by source and by participant, and the metadata was provided uncurated.

The CDR3 goes from the cysteine to the phenylalanine over 15 residues. The read is trimmed to its CDR3 DNA, 45 bases read in frame from base 1. Deletion took 3 bases off V and 6 bases off J, with a span of 18 bases between the germline ends. CDR1 SGHTA and CDR2 FQGTGA were looked up in the germline V gene. Each collaborating institution followed its own protocols to collect whole blood in K2EDTA tubes. For TCRbeta analysis, collaborators shipped samples as frozen whole blood, isolated PBMCs, or DNA extracted from either of those sample types. TCRbeta CDR3 regions were amplified from genomic DNA by means of the immunoSEQ Assay, a bias-controlled multiplex PCR. Concerning the study's data processing: The number of nucleated cells in each sample was estimated by amplification of reference gene primers within the assay. To quantify the absolute abundance of each unique TCRbeta CDR3 rearrangement, sequence reads were collapsed and filtered. For each sample, productive Simpson clonality was calculated by taking the square root of Simpson's diversity index across productive rearrangements. What TCRdb holds here is the immuneACCESS table cut down to in-frame rearrangements. Part of the clones is not present; checked against another copy, under half of the missing clones reflect an unresolved V gene, and the others are unexplained. V and J calls and clone size follow that table, whereas D and trimming were derived from the DNA. Within this sample are hundreds of thousands of clones, with around 88% of them counted one time only. Roughly 1.4% of the sample rests with the top ten.

The sequence was obtained from an elderly man with acute or convalescent COVID-19. The chain couples TRBV7-3 to TRBJ2-7; a weak D assignment points to TRBD2 (5 bases agree). Sequencing input: peripheral blood. The DNA sequence reads TGTGCCAGCAGCTTCATTGGAGGCCAAGGGAGCGAGCAGTACTTC. Its protein is CASSFIGGQGSEQYF.